The present T cell receptor beta chain was sequenced within a study of T-cell reconstitution after alpha-beta-depleted transplantation in children. The CDR3 is 17 residues long. J was trimmed by 2 bases and V by 5 bases; bases with no gene match: 7. CDR1 is SGHAT and CDR2 is FQNNGV in the germline V gene. Unique molecular identifiers were used to barcode this TCRbeta library. MiXCR was run by TCRdb on the PCR reads, yielding one entry per CDR3 protein. The table shows approximately 590,000 distinct CDR3 sequences, with 8% to 11% occurring only once. The clonotype comes from a human donor who donated a stem cell graft to a child with acute myeloid leukemia. The chain carries TRBV11-2 and TRBJ2-1; 12 nucleotides agree with TRBD2. The material sequenced was PBMCs from the stem cell graft donor, taken from the stem cell graft. CDR3 DNA sequence: TGTGCCAGCAGCCGATCTAGCGGGAGGGCTCCCTACAATGAGCAGTTCTTC. This encodes CASSRSSGRAPYNEQFF.